The clone carrying this T cell receptor (beta chain) was counted many times. As yet, its antigen is unknown. A much larger clone is a single base away; this may be a read error. This CDR3 has 13 amino acids. Germline V gene lookup returns CDR1 SGDLS and CDR2 YYNGEE. Unmatched junction bases numbered 0, after V lost 3 bases and J lost 1 base. This sample is part of a study of T cells in Graves' hyperthyroidism and ophthalmopathy. Graves' hyperthyroidism without ophthalmopathy progression within 18 months was termed stable. Patients with uncontrolled infections, other autoimmune diseases, pregnancy or lactation were excluded. Diagnoses were made from clinical symptoms, serum measures (thyroxine and TRAb), thyroid ultrasound and orbital computed tomography. Study conclusions and caveats: Expanded thyroid clonotypes (above 0.001) were mostly also found in blood.

The source material, RNA transcripts, was used to amplify TCR beta CDR3 regions. Carried out on the TCR CDR3, a first-round RT-PCR used the HTBI primer set. Via MiXCR, TCRdb re-called the multiplex PCR reads, giving one row per CDR3 protein. The top ten hold over 15% of the sample, which has fewer than 600,000 distinct CDR3 sequences, approximately 14% seen once. This sequence originates from a woman aged 18-29 years with Graves' hyperthyroidism. V and J are TRBV9 and TRBJ1-1; TRBD1 matches at 7 bases. The specimen sequenced was blood. Here the CDR3 DNA reads TGTGCCAGCAGCGCAGGGGGGAACACTGAAGCTTTCTTT. It is translated as CASSAGGNTEAFF. The variable domain in full, completed from reference TRBV9 and TRBJ1-1, reads DSGVTQTPKHLITATGQRVTLRCSPRSGDLSVYWYQQSLDQGLQFLIQYYNGEERAKGNILERFSAQQFPDLHSELNLSSLELGDSALYFCASSAGGNTEAFFGQGTRLTVV.